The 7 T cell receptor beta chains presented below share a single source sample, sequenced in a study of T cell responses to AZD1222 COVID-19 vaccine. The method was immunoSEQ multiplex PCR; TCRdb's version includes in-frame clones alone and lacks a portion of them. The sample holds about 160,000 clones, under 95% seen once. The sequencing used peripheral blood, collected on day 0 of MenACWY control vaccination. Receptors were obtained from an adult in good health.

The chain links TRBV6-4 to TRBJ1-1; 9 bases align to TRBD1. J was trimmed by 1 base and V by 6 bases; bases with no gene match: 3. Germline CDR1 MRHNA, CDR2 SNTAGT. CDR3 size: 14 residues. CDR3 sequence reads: CASRGQGWNTEAFF. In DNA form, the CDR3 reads TGTGCCAGCAGGGGACAGGGATGGAACACTGAAGCTTTCTTT.

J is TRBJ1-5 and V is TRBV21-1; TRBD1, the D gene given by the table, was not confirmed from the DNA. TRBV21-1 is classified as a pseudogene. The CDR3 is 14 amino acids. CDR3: CASSNRQSNQPQHF. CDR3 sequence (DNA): TGTGCCAGCAGCAACCGACAGAGCAATCAGCCCCAGCATTTT.

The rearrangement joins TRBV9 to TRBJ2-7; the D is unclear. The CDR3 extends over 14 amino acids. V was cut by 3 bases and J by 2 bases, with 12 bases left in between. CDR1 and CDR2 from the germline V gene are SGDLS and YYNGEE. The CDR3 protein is CASSGRFEPYEQYF. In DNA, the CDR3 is TGTGCCAGCAGCGGGCGTTTCGAGCCCTACGAGCAGTACTTC.

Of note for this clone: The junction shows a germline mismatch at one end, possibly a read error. The DNA for the CDR3 is TGTGCCAGCAGCCAAGATAGGGATTTCATATTT. It codes for CASSQDRDFIF. The chain has TRBV3-1 (or the pseudogene TRBV3-2) and TRBJ1-3, with D uncertain. The CDR3 extends over 11 amino acids. The V gene's germline CDR1 is LGHDT and CDR2 YNNKEL (reference sequence).

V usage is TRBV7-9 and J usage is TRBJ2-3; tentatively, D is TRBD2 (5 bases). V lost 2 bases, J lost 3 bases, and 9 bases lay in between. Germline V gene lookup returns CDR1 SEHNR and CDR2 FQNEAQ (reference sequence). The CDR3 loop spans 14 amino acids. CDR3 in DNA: TGTGCCAGCAGCTTAAGGCGGGTAACAGATACGCAGTATTTT. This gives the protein CASSLRRVTDTQYF.

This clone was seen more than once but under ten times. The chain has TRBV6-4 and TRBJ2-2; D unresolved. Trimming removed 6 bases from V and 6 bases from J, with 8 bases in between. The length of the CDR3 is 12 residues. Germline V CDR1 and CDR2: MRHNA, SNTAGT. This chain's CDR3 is CASRAPAGELFF. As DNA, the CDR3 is TGTGCCAGCAGAGCTCCAGCCGGGGAGCTGTTTTTT.

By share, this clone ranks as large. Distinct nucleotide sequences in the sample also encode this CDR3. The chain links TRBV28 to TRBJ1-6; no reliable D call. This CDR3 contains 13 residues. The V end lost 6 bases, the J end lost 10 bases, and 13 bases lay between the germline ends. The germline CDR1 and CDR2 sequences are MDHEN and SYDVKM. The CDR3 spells CASRRTAGSPLHF. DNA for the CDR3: TGTGCCAGCAGAAGGACGGCGGGGTCACCCCTCCACTTT. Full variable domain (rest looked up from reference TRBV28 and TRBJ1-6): DVKVTQSSRYLVKRTGEKVFLECVQDMDHENMFWYRQDPGLGLRLIYFSYDVKMKEKGDIPEGYSVSREKKERFSLILESASTNQTSMYLCASRRTAGSPLHFGNGTRLTVT.